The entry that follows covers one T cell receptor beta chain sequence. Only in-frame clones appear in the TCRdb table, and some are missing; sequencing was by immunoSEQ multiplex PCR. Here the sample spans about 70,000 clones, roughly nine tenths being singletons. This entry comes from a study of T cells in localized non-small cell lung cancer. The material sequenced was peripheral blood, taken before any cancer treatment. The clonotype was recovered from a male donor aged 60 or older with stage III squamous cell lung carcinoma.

CDR3 region: CASSLQGAGRTDTQYF. The CDR3 coding sequence is TGTGCCAGCAGTTTACAGGGGGCGGGCCGCACAGATACGCAGTATTTT. The J gene is TRBJ2-3, the V gene TRBV28; 8 bases align to TRBD1. Looked up from germline, CDR1 is MDHEN and CDR2 is SYDVKM. After removal of 2 bases from V and 1 base from J, the junction contained 5 bases not matched to a gene. The CDR3 runs 16 residues.